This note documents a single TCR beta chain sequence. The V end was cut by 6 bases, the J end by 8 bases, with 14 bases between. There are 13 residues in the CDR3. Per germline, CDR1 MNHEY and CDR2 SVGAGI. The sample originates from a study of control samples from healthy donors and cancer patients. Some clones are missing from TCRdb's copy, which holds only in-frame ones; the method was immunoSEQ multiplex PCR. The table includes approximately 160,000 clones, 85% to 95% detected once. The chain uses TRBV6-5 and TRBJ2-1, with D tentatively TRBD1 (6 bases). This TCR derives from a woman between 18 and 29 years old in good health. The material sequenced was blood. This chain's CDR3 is CASRAQGSDEQFF. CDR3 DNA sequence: TGTGCCAGCAGGGCTCAGGGGAGCGATGAGCAGTTCTTC.